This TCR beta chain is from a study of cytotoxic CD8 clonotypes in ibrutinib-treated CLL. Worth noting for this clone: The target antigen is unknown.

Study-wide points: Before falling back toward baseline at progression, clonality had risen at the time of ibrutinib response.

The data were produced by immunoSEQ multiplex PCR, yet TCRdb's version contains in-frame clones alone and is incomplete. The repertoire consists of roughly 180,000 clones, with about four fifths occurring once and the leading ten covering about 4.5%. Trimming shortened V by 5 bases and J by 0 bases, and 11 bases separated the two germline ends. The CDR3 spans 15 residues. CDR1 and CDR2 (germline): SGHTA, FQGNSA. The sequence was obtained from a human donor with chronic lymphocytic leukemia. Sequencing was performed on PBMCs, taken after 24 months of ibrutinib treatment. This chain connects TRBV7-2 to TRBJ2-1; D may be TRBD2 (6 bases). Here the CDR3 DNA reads TGTGCCAGCAGCCACATAGCGGACTCCTACAATGAGCAGTTCTTC. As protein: CASSHIADSYNEQFF.